Following are 10 T cell receptor beta chains from one sample sequenced in a study of cytomegalovirus exposure and HLA in healthy donors. This table comes from immunoSEQ multiplex PCR, and its TCRdb copy is limited to in-frame clones, with some not included. This sample has under 400,000 clones; 86% occur once, and the top ten carry over 0.75%. The sample was PBMCs. These receptors came from a young woman in good health and CMV-seronegative.

The gene calls are TRBV5-4 and TRBJ2-7, with 9 positions matching TRBD1. The CDR3 contains 13 residues. The ends lost 4 bases at V and 5 bases at J; junction bases unmatched: 4. The germline V gene has CDR1 SGHNT and CDR2 YYREEE (reference sequence). CDR3 sequence reads: CASSTGQGDEQYF. As DNA, the CDR3 is TGTGCCAGCAGCACGGGACAGGGCGACGAGCAGTACTTC.

This rearrangement joins TRBV18 to TRBJ1-4; TRBD1 might be the D (5 bases). The CDR3 has 14 amino acids. Deletions cut 4 bases from V and 5 bases from J, with 11 bases between. The germline gives CDR1 KGHSH, CDR2 LQKENI. CDR3 protein: CASSLRQTNEKLFF. CDR3 coding DNA: TGTGCCAGCTCACTCCGACAGACAAATGAAAAACTGTTTTTT.

The genes are TRBV19 and TRBJ1-2; 8 positions match TRBD1. CDR3 length equals 14 residues. CDR1 is LNHDA, CDR2 SQIVND, per germline (reference sequence). The trim removed 4 bases at V and 3 bases at J, leaving 4 bases unmatched. The CDR3 sequence: CASSTPDRDYGYTF. The CDR3, as DNA: TGTGCCAGTAGTACCCCGGACAGGGACTATGGCTACACCTTC.

This clone has only a few counts. The chain has TRBV5-5 and TRBJ2-7, with a tentative D call TRBD1 (6 bases). The CDR3 has 13 amino acids. Trimming removed 4 bases from V and 4 bases from J, with 12 bases in between. From germline, CDR1 is SGHKS and CDR2 YYEKEE (reference sequence). CDR3 sequence (DNA): TGTGCCAGCAGCCCATCTACAGGGTACGAGCAGTACTTC. As protein: CASSPSTGYEQYF. The full variable domain, rest sourced from reference TRBV5-5 and TRBJ2-7, is DAGVTQSPTHLIKTRGQQVTLRCSPISGHKSVSWYQQVLGQGPQFIFQYYEKEERGRGNFPDRFSARQFPNYSSELNVNALLLGDSALYLCASSPSTGYEQYFGPGTRLTVT.

The rearrangement uses TRBV21-1 and TRBJ2-7; TRBD1 is taken as the D call from the table, unchecked against the DNA. TRBV21-1 is an annotated pseudogene. This CDR3 is 14 amino acids long. CDR3 in DNA: TGTGCCAGCAGCAAACTCAGGCCGTCCTACGAGCAGTACTTC. Amino acids: CASSKLRPSYEQYF.

The chain recombines TRBV5-4 with TRBJ1-1; D uncertain. V lost 0 bases to trimming and J lost 11 bases, with 17 bases between them. Per the germline V gene, CDR1 is SGHNT and CDR2 is YYREEE (reference sequence). The CDR3 runs to 14 residues. CDR3 in DNA: TGTGCCAGCAGCTTGGGGCAGGTGTCGGAAGAGGCTTTCTTT. It is translated as CASSLGQVSEEAFF. The full variable domain, in which reference TRBV5-4 and TRBJ1-1 provide the parts outside the CDR3, is ETGVTQSPTHLIKTRGQQVTLRCSSQSGHNTVSWYQQALGQGPQFIFQYYREEENGRGNFPPRFSGLQFPNYSSELNVNALELDDSALYLCASSLGQVSEEAFFGQGTRLTVV.

The V and J genes are TRBV19 and TRBJ2-1; TRBD2 matches at 7 bases. Germline CDR1 reads LNHDA; CDR2 reads SQIVND (reference sequence). V dropped 7 bases and J dropped 6; count of bases not matched to a gene: 9. The CDR3 is 14 amino acids. The CDR3 loop is CASTNRDYLNEQFF. Written as DNA, the CDR3 is TGTGCCAGTACTAACCGGGACTACCTCAATGAGCAGTTCTTC.

This chain joins TRBV19 and TRBJ1-3; 9 positions match TRBD1. Germline V gives CDR1 LNHDA, CDR2 SQIVND (reference sequence). V was clipped by 5 bases and J by 4 bases; unmatched bases: 6. The CDR3 runs to 15 residues. Here the CDR3 DNA reads TGTGCCAGTAGTCCAACAGGGGGCTCCGGAAACACCATATATTTT. Translating gives CASSPTGGSGNTIYF.

Only one count was recorded for this clone. V and J are TRBV28 and TRBJ2-4; 9 bases are shared with TRBD1. The CDR3 runs 15 residues. Germline trimming cut 6 bases from V and 9 bases from J; bases unmatched to any gene: 12. CDR1 is MDHEN and CDR2 is SYDVKM in the germline V gene. CDR3 amino acids: CASRYGTGKRSIQYF. CDR3 nucleotides: TGTGCCAGCAGGTACGGGACAGGGAAACGGAGCATTCAGTACTTC.

The chain joins TRBV30 to TRBJ1-2, with D possibly TRBD1 on 5 matching bases. Germline V lookup: CDR1 GTSNPN, CDR2 SVGIG (reference sequence). Trimming cost V 2 bases and J 11 bases, with 15 bases left between them. The CDR3 runs 12 residues. The CDR3 loop is CAWSYDSSLYTF. In DNA form, the CDR3 reads TGTGCCTGGAGTTATGACAGCTCCCTTTACACCTTC.